Below are 24 T cell receptor beta chains sequenced from a single sample in a study of shared T cell receptors in the human thymus. Assay used: immunoSEQ multiplex PCR; TCRdb lists only in-frame clones, some missing. The sample yields 650,000 to 950,000 clones, over 75% seen once. Another study also made use of these data, one on human thymus T cells.

The sample taken for sequencing was thymocytes. These receptors all stem from a girl under three years old with a congenital heart defect.

This chain connects TRBV19 to TRBJ1-1; no firm D call. Trimming took 10 bases from V and 6 from J, leaving 12 bases between them. The germline V gene encodes CDR1 LNHDA and CDR2 SQIVND (reference sequence). The CDR3 spans 11 residues. The CDR3 sequence: CATRVGAEAFF. The CDR3 DNA reads as TGTGCCACCCGTGTCGGGGCTGAAGCTTTCTTT.

This CDR3 is CASSQDRGAPYNEQFF. CDR3 nucleotide sequence: TGTGCCAGCAGCCAAGACAGGGGGGCCCCCTACAATGAGCAGTTCTTC. V gene TRBV4-2 combines with J gene TRBJ2-1, with D perhaps TRBD1 (7 bases). In germline, CDR1 is LGHNA, CDR2 YNFKEQ. The V end was cut by 0 bases, the J end by 2 bases, with 11 bases between. The CDR3 is 16 residues long.

This chain links TRBV5-5 with TRBJ1-2; unclear D gene. V dropped 4 bases and J dropped 8 bases, with 15 bases sitting between them. The CDR3 is made up of 13 amino acids. CDR1 and CDR2 (germline): SGHKS, YYEKEE (reference sequence). The DNA for the CDR3 is TGTGCCAGCAGCATCCCAGACACCGTAGGCTACACCTTC. Amino acids: CASSIPDTVGYTF.

The chain joins TRBV12-5 to TRBJ1-1; 7 bases map to TRBD1. Germline lookup yields CDR1 LGHNT and CDR2 FRNRAP. The CDR3 has 14 residues. V shed 4 bases and J 14 bases; nucleotides not matched to a gene: 16. The CDR3 DNA is TGTGCTAGTGGTTCAACAGGGGTTCAGGGTTTATGGTTCTTT. Translation gives CASGSTGVQGLWFF.

The V call is TRBV15, the J call TRBJ2-7; no clear D. The CDR3 is 17 residues long. Germline lookup yields CDR1 LNHNV and CDR2 YYDKDF (reference sequence). V lost 2 bases to trimming and J lost 3 bases, with 20 bases between them. The CDR3 sequence: CATSRYYGGDPHYEQYF. The CDR3 region has the DNA TGTGCCACCAGCAGATACTACGGTGGAGATCCCCACTACGAGCAGTACTTC.

In the case of this clone: Different DNA sequences within this sample yield the same CDR3. The V call is TRBV28, the J call TRBJ2-7; the match to TRBD2 covers 12 bases. This CDR3 region has 14 residues. From germline, CDR1 is MDHEN and CDR2 SYDVKM. Trimming at V came to 2 bases and at J to 7 bases, leaving 3 bases not matched to a gene. The CDR3 nucleotides are TGTGCCAGCAGTTTACTAGCGGGGGGGCGGGAGCAGTACTTC. It specifies CASSLLAGGREQYF. Complete variable domain (other parts from reference TRBV28 and TRBJ2-7): DVKVTQSSRYLVKRTGEKVFLECVQDMDHENMFWYRQDPGLGLRLIYFSYDVKMKEKGDIPEGYSVSREKKERFSLILESASTNQTSMYLCASSLLAGGREQYFGPGTRLTVT.

The chain employs TRBV5-1 and TRBJ2-5, with 13 bases lining up with TRBD2. V gave up 0 bases and J gave up 2 bases; unmatched junction bases: 4. CDR1 is SGHRS and CDR2 is YFSETQ in the germline V gene. This CDR3 comprises 17 residues. The CDR3 nucleotides are TGCGCCAGCAGCTTGGCGGCACTAGCGGGGGGGCAAGAGACCCAGTACTTC. Translation: CASSLAALAGGQETQYF.

V usage is TRBV5-1 and J usage is TRBJ2-7; 8 nucleotides match TRBD2. The CDR3 consists of 16 residues. The junction had 12 bases not matched to a gene; V was cut back by 2 bases and J by 5 bases. CDR1 is SGHRS, CDR2 YFSETQ, per germline. The CDR3 region is CASSFIERGIEHEQYF. The CDR3 nucleotides read TGCGCCAGCAGCTTTATAGAGCGGGGGATTGAACACGAGCAGTACTTC.

The chain is built from TRBV2 and TRBJ1-6, with 9 bases identical to TRBD1. The CDR3 length is 18 residues. Germline V CDR1 and CDR2: SNHLY, FYNNEI. Germline trimming cut 9 bases from V and 0 bases from J; bases unmatched to any gene: 12. In DNA form, the CDR3 reads TGTGCCAGTAAGGGACAGGGACTACGAAGCTCCTATAATTCACCCCTCCACTTT. Protein product: CASKGQGLRSSYNSPLHF. Complete variable domain (other parts from reference TRBV2 and TRBJ1-6): EPEVTQTPSHQVTQMGQEVILRCVPISNHLYFYWYRQILGQKVEFLVSFYNNEISEKSEIFDDQFSVERPDGSNFTLKIRSTKLEDSAMYFCASKGQGLRSSYNSPLHFGNGTRLTVT.

The chain employs TRBV6-1 and TRBJ1-2; D may be TRBD1 (6 bases). Per germline, CDR1 MNHNS and CDR2 SASEGT. The CDR3 is made up of 12 amino acids. Trimming shortened V by 5 bases and J by 2 bases, and 6 bases separated the two germline ends. The CDR3, as DNA: TGTGCCAGCAGTACAGGGAACTATGGCTACACCTTC. This sequence encodes CASSTGNYGYTF.

Here the CDR3 DNA reads TGTGCCAGCAGTTTTCCAGCGGGGGGCCAATACAATGAGCAGTTCTTC. It translates to CASSFPAGGQYNEQFF. The rearrangement links TRBV28 to TRBJ2-1; 9 bases map to TRBD2. CDR1 and CDR2 (germline): MDHEN, SYDVKM. This CDR3 is built from 16 residues. The V segment lost 3 bases and the J segment 4 bases; nucleotides outside the gene matches: 7.

The J gene is TRBJ1-2, the V gene TRBV9; TRBD1 might be the D (6 bases). V lost 3 bases and J 4 bases, leaving 16 bases between the germline ends. CDR1 and CDR2 from the germline V gene are SGDLS and YYNGEE. CDR3 length equals 15 residues. CDR3 DNA sequence: TGTGCCAGCAGCGCGAGGGGGGGGGCAAGCTATGGCTACACCTTC. It encodes CASSARGGASYGYTF.

The rearrangement links TRBV4-1 to TRBJ1-1, with TRBD1 matching over 8 bases. The ends lost 1 base at V and 11 bases at J; junction bases unmatched: 6. Germline V gene data show CDR1 as MGHRA and CDR2 as YSYEKL. CDR3 length: 13 residues. This CDR3 reads CASSQGDRGWAFF. The CDR3 region has the DNA TGCGCCAGCAGCCAAGGAGACAGGGGATGGGCTTTCTTT.

The chain carries TRBV15 and TRBJ2-2; no clear D. Per the germline V gene, CDR1 is LNHNV and CDR2 is YYDKDF (reference sequence). The CDR3 runs 12 residues. The V gene lost 2 bases and the J gene lost 10 bases, with 8 bases spanning the gap. The CDR3 protein is CATSRSRAELFF. The CDR3 DNA follows: TGTGCCACCAGCAGATCGCGTGCGGAGCTGTTTTTT.

V and J are TRBV4-3 and TRBJ1-2; possibly TRBD1 for D (6 bases). Trimming took 1 base from V and 6 from J, leaving 27 bases between them. Germline values: CDR1 LGHNA, CDR2 YSLEER. The CDR3 has 19 amino acids. The CDR3 spells CASSQGRTQPNRAVHGYTF. CDR3 nucleotide sequence: TGCGCCAGCAGCCAAGGCCGTACGCAGCCTAACAGGGCGGTACATGGCTACACCTTC.

The J gene is TRBJ1-2, the V gene TRBV27; no definite D call. Germline values: CDR1 MNHEY, CDR2 SMNVEV (reference sequence). The V gene lost 3 bases and the J gene lost 2 bases, with 7 bases spanning the gap. The CDR3 runs 13 residues. This CDR3 reads CASSFSANYGYTF. CDR3 sequence (DNA): TGTGCCAGCAGTTTTTCTGCGAACTATGGCTACACCTTC.

The V gene is TRBV14, the J gene TRBJ1-2, with a weak D call TRBD1 (5 bases). This CDR3 contains 18 residues. Trimming left V 0 bases short and J 3 bases short, with 20 bases between. CDR1 and CDR2 from the germline V gene are SGHDN and FVKESK. CDR3 nucleotides: TGTGCCAGCAGCCAAGATTTCAGGGCAACCGAGCACTACTATGGCTACACCTTC. The encoded protein is CASSQDFRATEHYYGYTF. Looking up the rest from reference TRBV14 and TRBJ1-2 gives the full variable domain: EAGVTQFPSHSVIEKGQTVTLRCDPISGHDNLYWYRRVMGKEIKFLLHFVKESKQDESGMPNNRFLAERTGGTYSTLKVQPAELEDSGVYFCASSQDFRATEHYYGYTFGSGTRLTVV.

The chain couples TRBV28 to TRBJ2-7; D might be TRBD2 (5 bases). The CDR3 is made up of 12 amino acids. V dropped 5 bases and J dropped 9 bases, with 14 bases sitting between them. The germline gives CDR1 MDHEN, CDR2 SYDVKM. CDR3 nucleotide sequence: TGTGCCAGCAGTGAGGACCGGGGTGGGCAGTACTTC. Translation gives CASSEDRGGQYF.

Note on this clone: Distinct nucleotide sequences in the sample also encode this CDR3. The chain is built from TRBV28 and TRBJ1-6, with D tentatively TRBD1 (6 bases). The CDR3 extends over 16 amino acids. Germline-derived CDR1 and CDR2 are MDHEN and SYDVKM. V shed 3 bases and J shed 4 bases, with 13 bases lying between them. The CDR3 DNA reads TGTGCCAGCAGTTTCCGGACAGCTATATATAATTCACCCCTCCACTTT. Translation gives CASSFRTAIYNSPLHF.

This clone was picked up one time. V usage is TRBV9 and J usage is TRBJ2-1, with 11 positions matching TRBD2. Germline V gene sequence: CDR1 SGDLS, CDR2 YYNGEE. The CDR3 length is 18 residues. The junction had 8 bases not matched to a gene; V was cut back by 0 bases and J by 3 bases. CDR3 amino acids: CASSVATVLAGDYNEQFF. In nucleotides, the CDR3 is TGTGCCAGCAGCGTAGCTACCGTACTAGCGGGGGACTACAATGAGCAGTTCTTC.

The chain uses TRBV29-1 and TRBJ1-1; 7 positions agree with TRBD1. V lost 7 bases and J lost 3; bases outside the gene matches: 11. This CDR3 spans 14 amino acids. In germline, CDR1 is SQVTM, CDR2 ANQGSEA. The CDR3, as DNA: TGCAGCGCTGCCCATACAGGGGCAGACACTGAAGCTTTCTTT. Translated, it gives CSAAHTGADTEAFF.

The chain uses TRBV19 and TRBJ1-5; tentative D call: TRBD1 (5 bases). This CDR3 has 13 residues. Germline assignment: CDR1 LNHDA and CDR2 SQIVND (reference sequence). The V and J ends lost 7 bases and 10 bases respectively, with 17 bases between them. The CDR3 nucleotides read TGTGCCAGTAAGGTTCAGGGCCCAAGCCCCCAGCATTTT. Amino acid sequence: CASKVQGPSPQHF.

Turning to this clone: The same CDR3 arises from other DNA sequences in this sample as well. The chain carries TRBV7-2 and TRBJ1-2; 7 positions match TRBD1. Germline V CDR1 and CDR2: SGHTA, FQGNSA. There are 13 residues in the CDR3. V lost 1 base to trimming and J lost 5 bases; unmatched junction nucleotides: 1. The CDR3 loop is CASSLGQGYGYTF. In DNA form, the CDR3 reads TGTGCCAGCAGCTTAGGACAGGGATATGGCTACACCTTC.

The genes are TRBV27 and TRBJ1-1; weak D call: TRBD1 (5 bases). CDR3 length equals 16 residues. Trimming shortened V by 7 bases and J by 5 bases, and 23 bases separated the two germline ends. Per the germline V gene, CDR1 is MNHEY and CDR2 is SMNVEV (reference sequence). The CDR3: CASISKGEERGTEAFF. The DNA for the CDR3 is TGTGCCAGCATCTCCAAAGGGGAGGAAAGAGGGACTGAAGCTTTCTTT.